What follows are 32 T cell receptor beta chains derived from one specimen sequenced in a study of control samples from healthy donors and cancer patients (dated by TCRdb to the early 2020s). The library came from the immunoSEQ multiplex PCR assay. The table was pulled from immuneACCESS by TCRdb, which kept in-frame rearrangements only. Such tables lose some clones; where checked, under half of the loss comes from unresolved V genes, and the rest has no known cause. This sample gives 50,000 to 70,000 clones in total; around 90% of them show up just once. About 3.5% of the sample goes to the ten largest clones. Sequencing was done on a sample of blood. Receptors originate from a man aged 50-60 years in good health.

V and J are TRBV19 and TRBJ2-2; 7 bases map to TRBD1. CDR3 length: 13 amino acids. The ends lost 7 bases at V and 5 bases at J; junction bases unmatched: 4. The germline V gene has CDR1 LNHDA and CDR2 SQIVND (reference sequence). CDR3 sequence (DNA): TGTGCCAGTACCTGGACAGGAACCGGGGAGCTGTTTTTT. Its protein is CASTWTGTGELFF.

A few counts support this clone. CDR3 DNA sequence: TGTGCCAGCAGGGGACAGTGGCGCACTGAAGCTTTCTTT. This codes for CASRGQWRTEAFF. The chain is built from TRBV6-5 and TRBJ1-1, with 7 bases lining up with TRBD1. CDR1 and CDR2 from the germline V gene are MNHEY and SVGAGI. The CDR3 extends over 13 amino acids. The V segment lost 6 bases and the J segment 4 bases; nucleotides outside the gene matches: 5.

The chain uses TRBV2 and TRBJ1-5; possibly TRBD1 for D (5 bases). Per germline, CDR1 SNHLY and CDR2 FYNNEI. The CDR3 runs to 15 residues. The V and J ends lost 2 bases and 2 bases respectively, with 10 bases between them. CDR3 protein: CASSEWQGGNQPQHF. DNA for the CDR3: TGTGCCAGCAGTGAATGGCAGGGTGGCAATCAGCCCCAGCATTTT. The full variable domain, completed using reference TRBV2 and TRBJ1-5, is EPEVTQTPSHQVTQMGQEVILRCVPISNHLYFYWYRQILGQKVEFLVSFYNNEISEKSEIFDDQFSVERPDGSNFTLKIRSTKLEDSAMYFCASSEWQGGNQPQHFGDGTRLSIL.

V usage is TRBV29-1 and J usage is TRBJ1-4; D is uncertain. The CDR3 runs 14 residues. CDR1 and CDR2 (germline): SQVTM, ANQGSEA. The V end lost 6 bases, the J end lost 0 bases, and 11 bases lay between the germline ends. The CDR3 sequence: CSVRGVATNEKLFF. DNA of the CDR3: TGCAGCGTGCGCGGCGTAGCAACTAATGAAAAACTGTTTTTT.

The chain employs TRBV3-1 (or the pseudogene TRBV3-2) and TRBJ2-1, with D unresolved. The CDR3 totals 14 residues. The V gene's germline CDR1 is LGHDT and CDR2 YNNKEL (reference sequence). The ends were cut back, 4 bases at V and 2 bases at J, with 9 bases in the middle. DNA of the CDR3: TGTGCCAGCAGCCCGCCCTGGGCCTACAATGAGCAGTTCTTC. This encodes CASSPPWAYNEQFF.

The CDR3 nucleotides read TGTGCCAGCAGTTCCCCCCCCCAGGGGAGCTATGGCTACACCTTC. Translated: CASSSPPQGSYGYTF. The chain joins TRBV6-5 to TRBJ1-2, with D possibly matching TRBD1 (6 bases). Per the germline V gene, CDR1 is MNHEY and CDR2 is SVGAGI. With 4 bases removed from V and 4 bases from J, the gap between germline ends came to 16 bases. CDR3 length equals 15 residues.

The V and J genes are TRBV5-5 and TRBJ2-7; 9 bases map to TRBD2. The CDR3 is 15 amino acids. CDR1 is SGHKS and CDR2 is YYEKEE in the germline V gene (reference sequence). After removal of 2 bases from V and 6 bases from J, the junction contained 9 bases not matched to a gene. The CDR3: CASSFTGTSSLEQYF. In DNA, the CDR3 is TGTGCCAGCAGCTTTACCGGGACTAGCAGCCTCGAGCAGTACTTC. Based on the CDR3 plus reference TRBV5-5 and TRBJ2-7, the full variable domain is DAGVTQSPTHLIKTRGQQVTLRCSPISGHKSVSWYQQVLGQGPQFIFQYYEKEERGRGNFPDRFSARQFPNYSSELNVNALLLGDSALYLCASSFTGTSSLEQYFGPGTRLTVT.

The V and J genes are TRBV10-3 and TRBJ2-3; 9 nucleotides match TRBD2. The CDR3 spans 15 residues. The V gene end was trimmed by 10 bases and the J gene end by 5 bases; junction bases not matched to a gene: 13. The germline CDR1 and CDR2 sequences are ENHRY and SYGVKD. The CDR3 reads CATRQAGGLRDTQYF. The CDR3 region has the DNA TGTGCCACCCGGCAGGCGGGAGGGCTGAGAGATACGCAGTATTTT.

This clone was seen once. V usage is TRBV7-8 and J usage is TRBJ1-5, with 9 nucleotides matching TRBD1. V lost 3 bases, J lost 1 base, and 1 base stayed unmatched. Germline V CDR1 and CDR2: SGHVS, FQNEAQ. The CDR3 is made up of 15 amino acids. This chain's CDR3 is CASSLGTGSNQPQHF. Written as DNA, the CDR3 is TGTGCCAGCAGCTTGGGGACAGGGAGCAATCAGCCCCAGCATTTT.

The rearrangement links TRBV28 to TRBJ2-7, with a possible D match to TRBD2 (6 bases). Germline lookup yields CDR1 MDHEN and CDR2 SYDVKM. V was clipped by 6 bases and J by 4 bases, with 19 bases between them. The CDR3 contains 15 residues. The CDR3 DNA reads TGTGCCAGCAGCCCCCCCCGGGGGAGAGGGTACGAGCAGTACTTC. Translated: CASSPPRGRGYEQYF.

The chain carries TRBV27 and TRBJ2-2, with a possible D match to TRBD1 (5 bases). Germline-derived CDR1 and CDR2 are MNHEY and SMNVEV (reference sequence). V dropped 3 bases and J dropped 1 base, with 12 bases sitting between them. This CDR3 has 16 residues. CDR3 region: CASSFLTRENTGELFF. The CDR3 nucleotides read TGTGCCAGCAGTTTTTTAACCAGGGAGAACACCGGGGAGCTGTTTTTT.

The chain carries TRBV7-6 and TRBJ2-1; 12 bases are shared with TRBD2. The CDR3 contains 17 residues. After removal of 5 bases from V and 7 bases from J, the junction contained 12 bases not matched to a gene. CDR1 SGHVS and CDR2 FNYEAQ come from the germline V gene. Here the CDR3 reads CASSPVGTSGWDNEQFF. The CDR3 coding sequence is TGTGCCAGCAGCCCGGTCGGGACTAGCGGGTGGGATAATGAGCAGTTCTTC.

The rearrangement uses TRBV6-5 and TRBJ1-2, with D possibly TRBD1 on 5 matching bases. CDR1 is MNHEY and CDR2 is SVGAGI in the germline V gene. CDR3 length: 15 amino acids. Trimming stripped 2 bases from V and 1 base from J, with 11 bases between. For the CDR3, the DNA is TGTGCCAGCAGTTACGGAGGGGCTTTTAACTATGGCTACACCTTC. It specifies CASSYGGAFNYGYTF.

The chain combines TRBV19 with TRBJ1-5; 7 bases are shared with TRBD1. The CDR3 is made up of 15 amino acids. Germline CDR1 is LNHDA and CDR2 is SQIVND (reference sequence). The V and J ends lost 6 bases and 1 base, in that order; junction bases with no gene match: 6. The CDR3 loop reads CASSSGTASNQPQHF. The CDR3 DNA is TGTGCCAGTAGCTCCGGGACAGCAAGCAATCAGCCCCAGCATTTT.

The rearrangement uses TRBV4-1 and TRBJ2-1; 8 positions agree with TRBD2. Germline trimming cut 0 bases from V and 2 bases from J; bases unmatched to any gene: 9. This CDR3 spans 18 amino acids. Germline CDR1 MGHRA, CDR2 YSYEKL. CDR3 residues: CASSQDLEVGLAYNEQFF. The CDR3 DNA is TGCGCCAGCAGCCAAGATCTAGAGGTGGGACTAGCCTACAATGAGCAGTTCTTC.

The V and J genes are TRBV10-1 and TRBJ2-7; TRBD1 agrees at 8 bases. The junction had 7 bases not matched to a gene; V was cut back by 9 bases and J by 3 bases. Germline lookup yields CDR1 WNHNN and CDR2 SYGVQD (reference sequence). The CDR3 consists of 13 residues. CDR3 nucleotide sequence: TGCGCCAGGACTACAGGGGGTCACTACGAGCAGTACTTC. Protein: CARTTGGHYEQYF.

CDR3 sequence reads: CASSLGGYREYTEAFF. The CDR3 nucleotides read TGTGCCAGCAGCCTTGGGGGCTACAGGGAATACACTGAAGCTTTCTTT. The chain joins TRBV5-8 to TRBJ1-1, with a weak D call TRBD1 (6 bases). The germline CDR1 and CDR2 sequences are SGHTS and YDEGEE. V was pared by 4 bases and J by 3 bases, with 19 bases between. The CDR3 has 16 amino acids.

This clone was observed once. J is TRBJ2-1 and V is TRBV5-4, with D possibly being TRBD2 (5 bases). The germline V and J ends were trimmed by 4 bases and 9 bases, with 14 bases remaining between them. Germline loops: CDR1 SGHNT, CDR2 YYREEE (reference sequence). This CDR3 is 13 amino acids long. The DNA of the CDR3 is TGTGCCAGCAGCGTAACTAGTTTTAGTGAGCAGTTCTTC. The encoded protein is CASSVTSFSEQFF.

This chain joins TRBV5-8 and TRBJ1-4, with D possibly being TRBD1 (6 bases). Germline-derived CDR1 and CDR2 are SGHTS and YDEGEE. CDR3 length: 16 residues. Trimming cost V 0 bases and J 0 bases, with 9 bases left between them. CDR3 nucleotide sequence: TGTGCCAGCAGCTTGGGGACAGTTGCAACTAATGAAAAACTGTTTTTT. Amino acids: CASSLGTVATNEKLFF.

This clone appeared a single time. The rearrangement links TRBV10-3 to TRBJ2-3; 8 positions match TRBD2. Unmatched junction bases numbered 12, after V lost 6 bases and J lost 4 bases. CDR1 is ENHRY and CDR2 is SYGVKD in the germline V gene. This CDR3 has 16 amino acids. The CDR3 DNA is TGTGCCATCAGGACCGGAGCGGGAGTGGGTCCAGATACGCAGTATTTT. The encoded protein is CAIRTGAGVGPDTQYF.

The CDR3: CASSLGNINQPQHF. The CDR3 DNA follows: TGTGCCAGCAGCTTAGGGAACATCAATCAGCCCCAGCATTTT. J is TRBJ1-5 and V is TRBV13; D is unclear. V dropped 0 bases and J dropped 3 bases, with 6 bases sitting between them. Germline V CDR1 and CDR2: PRHDT, FYEKMQ (reference sequence). The CDR3 is 14 residues long.

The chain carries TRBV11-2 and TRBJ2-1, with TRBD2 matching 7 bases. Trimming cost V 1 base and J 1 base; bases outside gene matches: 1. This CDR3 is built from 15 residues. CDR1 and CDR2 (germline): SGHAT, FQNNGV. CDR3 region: CASSLGGGSYNEQFF. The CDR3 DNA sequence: TGTGCCAGCAGCTTAGGCGGGGGTTCCTACAATGAGCAGTTCTTC.

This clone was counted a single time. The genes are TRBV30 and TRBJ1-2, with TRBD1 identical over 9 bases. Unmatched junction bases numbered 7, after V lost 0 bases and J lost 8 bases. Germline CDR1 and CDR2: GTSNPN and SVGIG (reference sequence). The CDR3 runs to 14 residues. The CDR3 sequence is CAWSVRDRESGYTF. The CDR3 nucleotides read TGTGCCTGGAGTGTACGGGACAGGGAGAGCGGCTACACCTTC.

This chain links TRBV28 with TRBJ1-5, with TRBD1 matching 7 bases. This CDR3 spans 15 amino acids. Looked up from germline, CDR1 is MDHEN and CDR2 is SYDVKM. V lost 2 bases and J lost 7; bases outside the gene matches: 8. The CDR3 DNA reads TGTGCCAGCAGTTTACCAGACAGGGCCGAACAGCCCCAGCATTTT. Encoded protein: CASSLPDRAEQPQHF.

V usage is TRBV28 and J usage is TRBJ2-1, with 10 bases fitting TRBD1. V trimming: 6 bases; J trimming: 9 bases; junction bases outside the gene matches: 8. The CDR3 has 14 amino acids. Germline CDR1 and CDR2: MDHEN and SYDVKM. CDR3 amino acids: CASRNMDRGSEQFF. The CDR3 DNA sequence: TGTGCCAGCAGGAATATGGACAGGGGGAGTGAGCAGTTCTTC.

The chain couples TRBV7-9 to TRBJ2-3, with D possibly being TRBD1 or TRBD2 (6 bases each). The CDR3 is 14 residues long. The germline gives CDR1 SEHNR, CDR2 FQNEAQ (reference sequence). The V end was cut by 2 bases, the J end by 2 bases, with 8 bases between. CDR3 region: CASSLRGDTDTQYF. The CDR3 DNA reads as TGTGCCAGCAGCTTAAGGGGGGACACAGATACGCAGTATTTT.

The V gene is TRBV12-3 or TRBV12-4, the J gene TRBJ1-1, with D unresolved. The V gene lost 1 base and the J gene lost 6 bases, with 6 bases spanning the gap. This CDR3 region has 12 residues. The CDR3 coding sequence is TGTGCCAGCAGTTTAGGTTTGTCTGAAGCTTTCTTT. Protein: CASSLGLSEAFF.

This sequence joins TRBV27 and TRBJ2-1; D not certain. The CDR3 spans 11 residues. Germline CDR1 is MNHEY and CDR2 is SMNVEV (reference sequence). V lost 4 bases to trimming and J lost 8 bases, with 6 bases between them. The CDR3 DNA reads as TGTGCCAGCAGTTCATGGGATGAGCAGTTCTTC. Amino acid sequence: CASSSWDEQFF.

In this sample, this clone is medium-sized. The CDR3 DNA sequence: TGCGCCAGCAGCCAGGGGACTAGCGCCAGCACAGATACGCAGTATTTT. Encoded protein: CASSQGTSASTDTQYF. The V gene is TRBV4-1, the J gene TRBJ2-3; 10 bases fit TRBD2. The CDR3 contains 16 residues. Germline trimming cut 3 bases from V and 0 bases from J; bases unmatched to any gene: 3. Germline V gene sequence: CDR1 MGHRA, CDR2 YSYEKL.

CDR3 protein: CASSTGDSRSYEQYF. The CDR3 DNA is TGTGCCAGTAGTACCGGAGACAGCAGGTCCTACGAGCAGTACTTC. The rearrangement uses TRBV19 and TRBJ2-7, with a weak D call TRBD1 (5 bases). This CDR3 has 15 amino acids. CDR1 and CDR2 from the germline V gene are LNHDA and SQIVND (reference sequence). V shed 4 bases and J shed 1 base, with 14 bases lying between them.

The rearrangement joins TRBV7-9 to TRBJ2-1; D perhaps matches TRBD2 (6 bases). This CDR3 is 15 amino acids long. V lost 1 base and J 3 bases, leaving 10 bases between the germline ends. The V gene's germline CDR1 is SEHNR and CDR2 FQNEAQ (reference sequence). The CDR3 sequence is CASSLVQGGYNEQFF. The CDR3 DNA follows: TGTGCCAGCAGCTTAGTTCAGGGAGGCTACAATGAGCAGTTCTTC. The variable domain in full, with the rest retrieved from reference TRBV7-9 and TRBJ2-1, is DTGVSQNPRHKITKRGQNVTFRCDPISEHNRLYWYRQTLGQGPEFLTYFQNEAQLEKSRLLSDRFSAERPKGSFSTLEIQRTEQGDSAMYLCASSLVQGGYNEQFFGPGTRLTVL.

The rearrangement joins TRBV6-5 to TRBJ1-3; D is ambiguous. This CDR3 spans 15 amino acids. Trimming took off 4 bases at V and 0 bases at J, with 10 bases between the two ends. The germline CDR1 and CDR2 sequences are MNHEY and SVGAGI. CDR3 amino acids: CASSLGPSSGNTIYF. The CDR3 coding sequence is TGTGCCAGCAGTTTAGGGCCCTCCTCTGGAAACACCATATATTTT.